These 23 T cell receptor beta chains were all obtained from the same sample, sequenced in a study of tumor-infiltrating lymphocytes in primary liver carcinoma. From 500 ng of total RNA, TCR beta-specific cDNA was reverse-transcribed using a constant-region primer. Researchers made the TCR beta libraries by running three nested multiplex PCR rounds with slightly modified ARM-PCR. For 10 cycles apiece, the opening two PCR rounds ran with TRBV1-TRBV30 forward primers and a C-beta reverse primer. TCRdb re-called the multiplex PCR reads through MiXCR, storing one row per CDR3 protein. The table records about 23,000 distinct CDR3 sequences, approximately 80% of them present only once. The tissue used was unsorted bulk material of about 19-33 mg. RNA and DNA were co-extracted from it with the AllPrep DNA/RNA mini kit. Sequencing used liver tumor tissue from sampling region 5. Subset: tumor region T5, tumor centre. Receptors were obtained from a woman in her 30s with primary liver carcinoma and hepatitis B virus infection.

With regard to this clonotype: Germline is not matched at one junction end, which may reflect a read error. The chain employs TRBV4-3 and TRBJ2-3, with TRBD2 identical over 7 bases. This CDR3 has 16 residues. The germline V gene has CDR1 LGHNA and CDR2 YSLEER. The CDR3 spells CVSSQGFAGAKHTQYF. The CDR3 bases are TGCGTCAGCAGCCAAGGTTTTGCGGGAGCTAAGCATACGCAGTATTTT.

There are a few counts of this clonotype. V and J are TRBV12-3 or TRBV12-4 and TRBJ1-2; 8 bases align to TRBD1. This CDR3 has 15 amino acids. Trimming took 2 bases from V and 4 from J; bases not matched to a gene: 6. CDR3 residues: CASSLRDRPFYGYTF. As DNA, the CDR3 is TGTGCCAGCAGTTTAAGGGACAGGCCCTTCTATGGCTACACCTTC.

Concerning this clonotype: A read error may produce the germline difference seen at one junction end. The chain joins TRBV5-6 to TRBJ2-2, with D possibly matching TRBD2 (5 bases). Looked up from germline, CDR1 is SGHDT and CDR2 is YYEEEE. The CDR3 runs to 15 residues. CDR3 loop: CASSLALTVTGELFF. The CDR3 bases are TGTGCCAGCAGCTTGGCACTCACGGTCACCGGGGAACTGTTTTTT.

On this clonotype: The junction differs from germline at one of its ends, possibly a read error. The rearrangement uses TRBV11-3 and TRBJ2-1; 9 bases fit TRBD2. The CDR3 has 15 residues. CDR1 and CDR2 (germline): SGHNT, YENEEA. CDR3 bases: TGTGCCAGCAGCCGACTAGCGGAGGGGGGGTATGATCAGTTTTTC. Translated: CASSRLAEGGYDQFF. The variable domain in full, with the rest retrieved from reference TRBV11-3 and TRBJ2-1, is EAGVVQSPRYKIIEKKQPVAFWCNPISGHNTLYWYLQNLGQGPELLIRYENEEAVDDSQLPKDRFSAERLKGVDSTLKIQPAELGDSAVYLCASSRLAEGGYDQFFGPGTRLTVL.

Comment on this clonotype: The CDR3 does not close with the conserved phenylalanine or tryptophan, likely indicating a read error. The chain combines TRBV6-1 with TRBJ2-2; the D gene could be TRBD1 or TRBD2 (6 bases each). There are 19 residues in the CDR3. The germline V gene encodes CDR1 MNHNS and CDR2 SASEGT. The CDR3 loop reads CASSDTLPGGAANTGKLFS. CDR3 DNA: TGTGCCAGCAGTGACACCCTTCCCGGGGGCGCCGCGAACACCGGGAAGCTGTTTTCT.

On this clonotype itself: A much more abundant neighbour one base away suggests this may be a read error. The V gene is TRBV2, the J gene TRBJ2-7; the D is unclear. Germline V CDR1 and CDR2: SNHLY, FYNNEI. CDR3 length: 15 amino acids. Deletions cut 0 bases from V and 2 bases from J, with 11 bases between. The CDR3: CASSEALAEAYEQYF. The CDR3, as DNA: TGTGCCAGCAGTGAAGCTCTGGCAGAAGCCTACGAGCAGTACTTC.

Regarding this clonotype: In this CDR3 the conserved last residue, phenylalanine or tryptophan, is missing, so a read error is likely. The DNA is left out, because the CDR3 cannot be placed on it with certainty; the CDR3 is given as TCRdb lists it. CDR3 residues: CASGSRLADTQCL. The V call is TRBV12-5, the J call TRBJ2-3; no DNA check was done on the table's D call, TRBD2. A total of 13 residues make up the CDR3, ends included. CDR1 and CDR2 (germline): LGHNT, FRNRAP.

About this clonotype: One junction end disagrees with the germline gene, perhaps due to a read error. The gene calls are TRBV11-2 and TRBJ2-1; TRBD2 might be the D (5 bases). Per germline, CDR1 SGHAT and CDR2 FQNNGV. This CDR3 spans 15 amino acids. For the CDR3, the DNA is TGTGCCAACAGCTTAGAGGGAAGTACGTACAATGAGGAGTTCTTC. Protein sequence: CANSLEGSTYNEEFF.

Comments on this clonotype: No conserved phenylalanine or tryptophan ends this CDR3, so it is likely a read error. V is TRBV11-1 and J is TRBJ2-5, with 8 bases identical to TRBD1. CDR1 and CDR2 from the germline V gene are SGHAT and FQDESV (reference sequence). The CDR3 contains 14 residues. The CDR3 DNA reads as TGTGAAAGCAGCTGGGCAGGGGGCACTGGGACCCAGTACTCC. This encodes CESSWAGGTGTQYS.

The gene calls are TRBV10-3 and TRBJ1-1; D is ambiguous. Germline V gene data show CDR1 as ENHRY and CDR2 as SYGVKD. CDR3 size: 15 residues. V shed 0 bases and J shed 5 bases, with 13 bases lying between them. The CDR3 coding sequence is TGTGCCATCAGTGAGTCGAGAGAGATGTTGACTGAAGCTTTCTTT. It translates to CAISESREMLTEAFF.

Details on this clonotype: Mismatch with germline at one junction end may stem from a read error. The chain has TRBV13 and TRBJ2-5; either TRBD1 or TRBD2 may supply D (5 bases each). The germline gives CDR1 PRHDT, CDR2 FYEKMQ (reference sequence). The CDR3 consists of 16 residues. CDR3 sequence reads: CASSIRGWVIRETQYF. As DNA, the CDR3 is TGTGCCAGTAGCATAAGGGGCTGGGTAATTAGGGAGACTCAGTACTTC.

This clonotype has at least ten counts. The chain uses TRBV28 and TRBJ2-4, with D tentatively TRBD2 (6 bases). Germline V gives CDR1 MDHEN, CDR2 SYDVKM. The V and J ends lost 6 bases and 1 base respectively, with 19 bases between them. This CDR3 spans 17 amino acids. CDR3 sequence (DNA): TGTGCCAGCAGACCTTTGAAGGGAGGAGTTGCCAAAAACATTCAGTACTTC. Protein product: CASRPLKGGVAKNIQYF.

The chain employs TRBV19 and TRBJ2-1, with D hard to call. The ends were cut back, 10 bases at V and 8 bases at J, with 12 bases in the middle. This CDR3 has 11 residues. Germline lookup yields CDR1 LNHDA and CDR2 SQIVND (reference sequence). The CDR3 DNA sequence: TGTGCCACGTCTATTTGCGATGAGCAGTTCTTC. Its translation is CATSICDEQFF.

This clonotype was found many times. A much larger clone differs by one base, so this may be a read error. This sequence joins TRBV12-3 or TRBV12-4 and TRBJ2-1; D is unclear. The CDR3 is 12 amino acids. With 0 bases removed from V and 7 bases from J, the gap between germline ends came to 4 bases. CDR3 loop: CASSLAGNEQFF. CDR3 DNA: TGTGCCAGCAGTTTAGCGGGGAATGAGCAGTTCTTC.

As regards this clonotype: One junction end does not reproduce the germline sequence, and a read error may be involved. This sequence joins TRBV4-3 and TRBJ2-5; 8 bases map to TRBD2. The CDR3 consists of 18 residues. Germline CDR1 LGHNA, CDR2 YSLEER. As DNA, the CDR3 is TGCGCCAGCAGCCAGGATCCCTGGGGTAGCGGGACTATTGAGACTCAGTACTTC. Protein product: CASSQDPWGSGTIETQYF.

A word on this clonotype: The junction does not match germline at one end; this may be a read error. The chain carries TRBV4-2 and TRBJ2-7; 7 nucleotides align to TRBD1. This CDR3 has 16 amino acids. The germline CDR1 and CDR2 sequences are LGHNA and YNFKEQ. In nucleotides, the CDR3 is TGTGCCAGCAGCCAAGAAGGGACGGGACAGTGCTACGAGCAGCACTTC. Its protein is CASSQEGTGQCYEQHF.

The chain links TRBV6-2 or TRBV6-3 to TRBJ1-5; no clear D gene. Germline assignment: CDR1 MNHEY and CDR2 SVGEGT. The length of the CDR3 is 16 residues. CDR3 DNA: TGTACTAGCAGTTACTCGGCGTGGATAGGGAATCAGCCCCAGCATTTT. It specifies CTSSYSAWIGNQPQHF.

Regarding this clonotype: The CDR3 end shows no conserved phenylalanine or tryptophan, and so a read error is likely. The chain carries TRBV6-5 and TRBJ2-2; possible D gene TRBD2, 6 bases. Germline values: CDR1 MNHEY, CDR2 SVGAGI. CDR3 length equals 18 residues. The DNA for the CDR3 is TGTGCCGGCAGTTACTCCCCAAGGGTCGGGAGCGGCACCGGGGAGCTGTTTTTA. Protein product: CAGSYSPRVGSGTGELFL.

The rearrangement uses TRBV10-3 and TRBJ2-5, with no clear D. This CDR3 contains 15 residues. V was clipped by 4 bases and J by 3 bases, with 15 bases between them. CDR1 is ENHRY, CDR2 SYGVKD, per germline. The CDR3 bases are TGTGCCATCAGTGTGTCGGCTATCAGAGAAGAGACCCAGTACTTC. Translated, it gives CAISVSAIREETQYF.

About this clonotype: A read error may account for a junction end that differs from germline. J is TRBJ2-7 and V is TRBV10-3; D might be TRBD2 (6 bases). Germline V lookup: CDR1 ENHRY, CDR2 SYGVKD. The CDR3 length is 14 residues. CDR3 DNA: TGTGCCAACAGTGGCCGGGGGAGACGCGACGAGCAGTACTTC. Translated, it gives CANSGRGRRDEQYF.

V gene TRBV10-2 combines with J gene TRBJ2-7; D perhaps matches TRBD1 (6 bases). The V gene lost 6 bases and the J gene lost 11 bases, with 23 bases spanning the gap. Germline CDR1 and CDR2: WSHSY and SAAADI. The CDR3 spans 14 residues. CDR3 loop: CASRRTANFYEEYF. The CDR3 nucleotides are TGCGCCAGCAGAAGGACAGCCAATTTCTACGAAGAGTACTTC.

A note on this clonotype: The junction shows a germline mismatch at one end, possibly a read error. This chain joins TRBV4-3 and TRBJ2-1; D remains unclear. The CDR3 totals 16 residues. CDR1 and CDR2 from the germline V gene are LGHNA and YSLEER. The CDR3, as DNA: TGTGCCTGCAGCCAAGATGTGGGAAGCTCCTACAATGAGCAGTTCTTC. Its translation is CACSQDVGSSYNEQFF.

The CDR3 is CASSGTRGYEQPQHF. CDR3 coding DNA: TGTGCCAGCAGCGGAACCCGGGGATACGAACAGCCCCAGCATTTT. V gene TRBV7-8 combines with J gene TRBJ1-5, with no clear D. Germline CDR1 and CDR2: SGHVS and FQNEAQ. The ends were cut back, 5 bases at V and 7 bases at J, with 18 bases in the middle. The CDR3 extends over 15 amino acids.